This T cell receptor beta chain came from a study of CD8 T cells in Susac syndrome. FACS enriched CD8+ TEMRA cells, while bulk CD8+ and CD4+ were negatively isolated. After extraction with the RNeasy kit, about 0.45 to 1 ug of the RNA was reverse transcribed using random hexamers. Amplification of TCR beta CDR3 across 54 Vbeta and 13 Jbeta was performed with immunoSEQ multiplex PCR. TCRdb reanalysed the immunoSEQ multiplex PCR reads using MiXCR and keeps one entry per CDR3 protein. The sample shows 75,000 to 95,000 distinct CDR3 sequences, 91% of them seen only once. Per the germline V gene, CDR1 is DFQATT and CDR2 is SNEGSKA (reference sequence). The CDR3 is 12 residues long. With V trimmed by 5 bases and J by 7 bases, 4 bases remained unmatched.

The J gene is TRBJ2-2, the V gene TRBV20-1, with TRBD2 matching over 7 bases. The receptor comes from a human donor with multiple sclerosis. The specimen was CD8+ T cells from PBMCs. The CDR3 is CSAPASGGELFF. The CDR3 bases are TGCAGTGCTCCAGCTAGCGGCGGGGAGCTGTTTTTT.